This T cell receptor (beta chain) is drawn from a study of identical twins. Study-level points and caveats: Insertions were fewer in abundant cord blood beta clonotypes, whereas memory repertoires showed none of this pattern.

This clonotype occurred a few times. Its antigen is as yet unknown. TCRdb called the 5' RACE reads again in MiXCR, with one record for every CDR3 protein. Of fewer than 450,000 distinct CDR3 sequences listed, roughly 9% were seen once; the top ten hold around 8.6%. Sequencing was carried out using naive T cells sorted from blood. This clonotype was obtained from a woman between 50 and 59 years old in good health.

The CDR3 loop is CAWYRGRGAFF. CDR3 nucleotides: TGTGCCTGGTACAGGGGGCGCGGAGCTTTCTTT. The chain is built from TRBV30 and TRBJ1-1, with 9 positions matching TRBD1. CDR3 length: 11 amino acids. The V segment lost 5 bases and the J segment 10 bases; nucleotides outside the gene matches: 5. The V gene's germline CDR1 is GTSNPN and CDR2 SVGIG (reference sequence).